These 30 T cell receptor beta chains originate from one sample sequenced in a study of CD8+CD57+ T cells in acquired aplastic anemia. An expansion of CD8+CD57+ cells by flow cytometry had been shown in patients chosen for sequencing. Profiles of TCR beta VDJ and CDR3 were generated from a genomic DNA template. TCRdb used MiXCR to reprocess the reads, holding one entry per CDR3 protein. This table holds 180,000 or so distinct CDR3 sequences, 63% found once. The material sequenced was sorted CD4+, CD8+, or CD8+CD57+ T cells (not recorded which) from PBMCs. The receptors derive from a human donor with aplastic anemia.

This sequence joins TRBV19 and TRBJ1-1, with D hard to call. Trimming took 3 bases from V and 4 from J, leaving 15 bases between them. Germline V CDR1 and CDR2: LNHDA, SQIVND (reference sequence). The CDR3 is 15 amino acids. The CDR3 reads CASSIETGSFTEAFF. As DNA, the CDR3 is TGTGCCAGTAGTATCGAGACTGGGTCGTTCACTGAAGCTTTCTTT.

In this sample, this clonotype turned up many times. The chain is built from TRBV9 and TRBJ1-3, with a tentative D call TRBD1 (5 bases). CDR3 length: 16 residues. V was shortened by 0 bases and J by 0 bases, with 10 bases between the two germline ends. Germline assignment: CDR1 SGDLS and CDR2 YYNGEE. CDR3 sequence: CASSVESGSSGNTIYF. The DNA of the CDR3 is TGTGCCAGCAGCGTAGAGTCAGGGAGCTCTGGAAACACCATATATTTT.

In this sample, this clonotype turned up a few times. The chain links TRBV2 to TRBJ1-2; perhaps TRBD1 as D (6 bases). The CDR3 runs to 12 residues. The germline V and J ends were trimmed by 4 bases and 6 bases, with 9 bases remaining between them. Germline assignment: CDR1 SNHLY and CDR2 FYNNEI. DNA for the CDR3: TGTGCCAGCAGTGGGACAGTCCATGGCTACACCTTC. Translation: CASSGTVHGYTF.

The V and J genes are TRBV19 and TRBJ2-6; 8 bases align to TRBD1. Germline values: CDR1 LNHDA, CDR2 SQIVND (reference sequence). The CDR3 is 18 amino acids. Germline trimming cut 3 bases from V and 3 bases from J; bases unmatched to any gene: 10. The CDR3 protein is CASSIDRGGFSGANVLTF. The DNA of the CDR3 is TGTGCCAGTAGTATTGACAGGGGCGGATTTAGTGGGGCCAACGTCCTGACTTTC. Full variable domain (rest looked up from reference TRBV19 and TRBJ2-6): DGGITQSPKYLFRKEGQNVTLSCEQNLNHDAMYWYRQDPGQGLRLIYYSQIVNDFQKGDIAEGYSVSREKKESFPLTVTSAQKNPTAFYLCASSIDRGGFSGANVLTFGAGSRLTVL.

CDR3 region: CASTERASTDTQYF. CDR3 coding DNA: TGTGCCAGCACTGAGCGGGCCAGCACAGATACGCAGTATTTT. The V call is TRBV6-5, the J call TRBJ2-3; D might be TRBD2 (6 bases). With 7 bases removed from V and 0 bases from J, the gap between germline ends came to 11 bases. The CDR3 totals 14 residues. Germline V gene data show CDR1 as MNHEY and CDR2 as SVGAGI.

This clonotype showed up many times. V usage is TRBV19 and J usage is TRBJ1-1; tentatively, D is TRBD1 (6 bases). Trimming removed 5 bases at V and 5 bases at J, with 12 bases between. There are 13 residues in the CDR3. The V gene's germline CDR1 is LNHDA and CDR2 SQIVND (reference sequence). Here the CDR3 reads CASSAQGETEAFF. The DNA for the CDR3 is TGTGCCAGTAGTGCACAGGGAGAGACTGAAGCTTTCTTT. The whole variable domain, remainder taken from reference TRBV19 and TRBJ1-1, is DGGITQSPKYLFRKEGQNVTLSCEQNLNHDAMYWYRQDPGQGLRLIYYSQIVNDFQKGDIAEGYSVSREKKESFPLTVTSAQKNPTAFYLCASSAQGETEAFFGQGTRLTVV.

The chain couples TRBV20-1 to TRBJ2-2; D unclear. V lost 1 base and J lost 7, with 10 bases in between. The CDR3 spans 13 residues. Germline CDR1 reads DFQATT; CDR2 reads SNEGSKA (reference sequence). In nucleotides, the CDR3 is TGCAGTGCTAGAGTAATGGGGAACGGGGAGCTGTTTTTT. Translating it yields CSARVMGNGELFF.

With respect to this clonotype: This sequence may be a read error, since a much larger clone differs from it by one base. The V gene is TRBV30, the J gene TRBJ1-1, with 7 bases aligning to TRBD1. The trim removed 1 base at V and 6 bases at J, leaving 5 bases unmatched. Looked up from germline, CDR1 is GTSNPN and CDR2 is SVGIG (reference sequence). The CDR3 totals 13 residues. The CDR3 sequence is CAWSATGKAEAFF. CDR3 bases: TGTGCCTGGAGTGCGACAGGGAAGGCTGAAGCTTTCTTT.

This clonotype was seen a handful of times. The chain carries TRBV19 and TRBJ2-7; 8 bases map to TRBD1. After removal of 4 bases from V and 3 bases from J, the junction contained 5 bases not matched to a gene. The CDR3 is made up of 14 amino acids. Germline values: CDR1 LNHDA, CDR2 SQIVND (reference sequence). DNA of the CDR3: TGTGCCAGTAGTAAGGGACAGGTGAGCTACGAGCAGTACTTC. Residues: CASSKGQVSYEQYF.

The rearrangement links TRBV7-8 to TRBJ1-5; tentatively, D is TRBD1 (6 bases). V was shortened by 4 bases and J by 1 base, with 14 bases between the two germline ends. This CDR3 region has 16 residues. Germline V gene data show CDR1 as SGHVS and CDR2 as FQNEAQ. CDR3 nucleotides: TGTGCCAGCAGCTCGAGGGGGTGGGAAAGCAATCAGCCCCAGCATTTT. It yields the protein CASSSRGWESNQPQHF.

V is TRBV20-1 and J is TRBJ1-2; D may be TRBD1 (6 bases). CDR3 length: 10 residues. Germline-derived CDR1 and CDR2 are DFQATT and SNEGSKA (reference sequence). This CDR3 reads CRAEGDGYTF. The CDR3 DNA reads TGCAGGGCCGAGGGGGATGGCTACACCTTC.

This clonotype appeared once. The chain combines TRBV7-9 with TRBJ1-6, with D tentatively TRBD1 (5 bases). CDR3 length: 15 amino acids. V was pared by 5 bases and J by 8 bases, with 16 bases between. The germline V gene has CDR1 SEHNR and CDR2 FQNEAQ (reference sequence). The CDR3: CASSPPRQSYSPLHF. The CDR3 nucleotides are TGTGCCAGCAGCCCCCCGAGACAGTCGTATTCACCCCTCCACTTT. The full variable domain, rest sourced from reference TRBV7-9 and TRBJ1-6, is DTGVSQNPRHKITKRGQNVTFRCDPISEHNRLYWYRQTLGQGPEFLTYFQNEAQLEKSRLLSDRFSAERPKGSFSTLEIQRTEQGDSAMYLCASSPPRQSYSPLHFGNGTRLTVT.

The chain carries TRBV10-3 and TRBJ2-2, with TRBD1 matching 7 bases. The germline CDR1 and CDR2 sequences are ENHRY and SYGVKD. The CDR3 contains 15 residues. V trimming: 6 bases; J trimming: 1 base; junction bases outside the gene matches: 5. The CDR3 loop is CAISPGQRNTGELFF. DNA for the CDR3: TGTGCCATCAGCCCGGGACAGCGGAACACCGGGGAGCTGTTTTTT.

The V gene is TRBV4-3, the J gene TRBJ2-3; the D gene is possibly TRBD1 (5 bases). CDR1 is LGHNA and CDR2 is YSLEER in the germline V gene. This CDR3 has 15 residues. Trimming took 0 bases from V and 5 from J, leaving 12 bases between them. CDR3 DNA sequence: TGCGCCAGCAGCCAAGATCCGGATCAGGGAGATACGCAGTATTTT. Translated: CASSQDPDQGDTQYF.

This clonotype was recorded many times. The J gene is TRBJ2-6, the V gene TRBV7-9, with D maybe TRBD1 (6 bases). From germline, CDR1 is SEHNR and CDR2 FQNEAQ (reference sequence). V was shortened by 5 bases and J by 1 base, with 18 bases between the two germline ends. The CDR3 runs to 18 residues. CDR3 amino acids: CASSRSDSRNSGANVLTF. CDR3 DNA sequence: TGTGCCAGCAGCCGATCGGACAGTCGGAATTCTGGGGCCAACGTCCTGACTTTC.

The chain has TRBV7-2 and TRBJ1-6; no clear D gene. The V and J ends lost 7 bases and 9 bases respectively, with 13 bases between them. This CDR3 has 13 residues. Germline V CDR1 and CDR2: SGHTA, FQGNSA. CDR3 sequence: CASKRAVGSPLHF. The CDR3, as DNA: TGTGCCAGCAAGCGGGCCGTAGGTTCACCCCTCCACTTT.

J is TRBJ1-2 and V is TRBV20-1, with D perhaps TRBD1 (6 bases). The V gene's germline CDR1 is DFQATT and CDR2 SNEGSKA (reference sequence). The CDR3 contains 13 residues. V was clipped by 6 bases and J by 1 base, with 12 bases between them. CDR3 DNA: TGCAGTGCCCGCAGGGGTATTAACTATGGCTACACCTTC. Translation gives CSARRGINYGYTF.

The V gene is TRBV7-9, the J gene TRBJ1-5; 7 bases are shared with TRBD1. The CDR3 consists of 15 residues. Germline V CDR1 and CDR2: SEHNR, FQNEAQ (reference sequence). V shed 5 bases, J shed 6 bases, and the junction held 10 bases outside the gene matches. The CDR3, as DNA: TGTGCCAGCAGCGCGTCCGGGACAGAAAGTCAGCCCCAGCATTTT. This translates into CASSASGTESQPQHF. The full variable domain, in which reference TRBV7-9 and TRBJ1-5 provide the parts outside the CDR3, is DTGVSQNPRHKITKRGQNVTFRCDPISEHNRLYWYRQTLGQGPEFLTYFQNEAQLEKSRLLSDRFSAERPKGSFSTLEIQRTEQGDSAMYLCASSASGTESQPQHFGDGTRLSIL.

V gene TRBV20-1 combines with J gene TRBJ1-2, with TRBD1 identical over 8 bases. Germline lookup yields CDR1 DFQATT and CDR2 SNEGSKA (reference sequence). V shed 6 bases and J 3 bases; nucleotides not matched to a gene: 12. The CDR3 contains 15 residues. The CDR3 spells CSARTGRGGDYGYTF. The CDR3 nucleotides are TGCAGTGCAAGGACAGGGAGGGGAGGGGACTATGGCTACACCTTC.

This clonotype was counted a few times. The chain recombines TRBV28 with TRBJ2-5; D perhaps matches TRBD2 (5 bases). Per the germline V gene, CDR1 is MDHEN and CDR2 is SYDVKM. The V and J ends lost 2 bases and 1 base respectively, with 5 bases between them. CDR3 size: 13 residues. CDR3 nucleotides: TGTGCCAGCAGTTTAGGACTCCAAGAGACCCAGTACTTC. Translation gives CASSLGLQETQYF.

This clonotype was seen ten or more times. The chain carries TRBV5-6 and TRBJ1-6; D remains unclear. Between the trimmed V and J ends, which lost 4 bases and 4 bases, there was a span of 3 bases. The CDR3 length is 12 residues. CDR1 and CDR2 from the germline V gene are SGHDT and YYEEEE. The CDR3 DNA sequence: TGTGCCAGCAGCAGATATAATTCACCCCTCCACTTT. Amino acids: CASSRYNSPLHF.

This rearrangement joins TRBV19 to TRBJ2-1; D is uncertain. In germline, CDR1 is LNHDA, CDR2 SQIVND (reference sequence). Deletions cut 1 base from V and 7 bases from J, with 11 bases between. The CDR3 spans 14 residues. CDR3 in amino acids: CASSIVLRRNEQFF. CDR3 sequence (DNA): TGTGCCAGTAGTATAGTGCTGAGGCGGAATGAGCAGTTCTTC.

The chain links TRBV15 to TRBJ1-5; D not resolved. CDR1 LNHNV and CDR2 YYDKDF come from the germline V gene (reference sequence). Trimming left V 3 bases short and J 5 bases short, with 5 bases between. The CDR3 sequence is 12 residues long. The chain's CDR3 is CATSRAYQPQHF. The DNA for the CDR3 is TGTGCCACCAGCAGGGCATATCAGCCCCAGCATTTT. The full variable domain, with the rest looked up from reference TRBV15 and TRBJ1-5, is DAMVIQNPRYQVTQFGKPVTLSCSQTLNHNVMYWYQQKSSQAPKLLFHYYDKDFNNEADTPDNFQSRRPNTSFCFLDIRSPGLGDTAMYLCATSRAYQPQHFGDGTRLSIL.

This clonotype was counted only a few times. The V call is TRBV7-8, the J call TRBJ2-7; the D gene is possibly TRBD1 (6 bases). CDR1 and CDR2 (germline): SGHVS, FQNEAQ. V was shortened by 1 base and J by 4 bases, with 14 bases between the two germline ends. The CDR3 is 15 amino acids. CDR3 in amino acids: CASSLGPGQQYEQYF. The CDR3 bases are TGTGCCAGCAGCTTAGGTCCCGGACAGCAGTACGAGCAGTACTTC.

The chain links TRBV2 to TRBJ2-7; D may match TRBD1 or TRBD2 (5 bases each). CDR1 and CDR2 (germline): SNHLY, FYNNEI. The CDR3 extends over 13 amino acids. V was shortened by 4 bases and J by 2 bases, with 9 bases between the two germline ends. The CDR3 coding sequence is TGTGCCAGCAGTGGGGACGGGACCTACGAGCAGTACTTC. This gives the protein CASSGDGTYEQYF.

The sample holds one count of this clonotype. The genes are TRBV5-6 and TRBJ2-1; possibly TRBD1 or TRBD2 for D (6 bases each). This CDR3 is built from 14 residues. Trimming shortened V by 1 base and J by 4 bases, and 9 bases separated the two germline ends. Germline CDR1 and CDR2: SGHDT and YYEEEE. The CDR3 spells CASSLRGAYNEQFF. Written as DNA, the CDR3 is TGTGCCAGCAGCTTGAGGGGGGCATACAATGAGCAGTTCTTC.

V usage is TRBV9 and J usage is TRBJ2-1; a weak D match, TRBD1 (5 bases). The CDR3 runs 17 residues. The V gene's germline CDR1 is SGDLS and CDR2 YYNGEE. Trimming took 0 bases from V and 0 from J, leaving 13 bases between them. The CDR3: CASSVGDRSYSYNEQFF. CDR3 DNA: TGTGCCAGCAGCGTAGGTGACAGATCCTACTCCTACAATGAGCAGTTCTTC.

This rearrangement joins TRBV20-1 to TRBJ2-1, with 7 nucleotides matching TRBD1. The J call is in doubt because the DNA end fits TRBJ2-5 better. The CDR3 has 17 amino acids. Per the germline V gene, CDR1 is DFQATT and CDR2 is SNEGSKA (reference sequence). CDR3 residues: CSASTGAASPGQETQYF. CDR3 DNA sequence: TGCAGTGCTTCTACAGGGGCGGCTAGCCCTGGCCAAGAGACCCAGTACTTC.

The chain links TRBV20-1 to TRBJ2-3; 8 bases align to TRBD2. Germline values: CDR1 DFQATT, CDR2 SNEGSKA (reference sequence). The CDR3 sequence is 13 residues long. V shed 7 bases, J shed 6 bases, and the junction held 9 bases outside the gene matches. The CDR3 region is CSDLVLAVDTQYF. In DNA, the CDR3 is TGCAGTGACCTAGTACTAGCGGTCGATACGCAGTATTTT.

This clonotype was recorded once. The chain recombines TRBV7-9 with TRBJ1-1; a weak D match, TRBD1 (5 bases). Germline V gene sequence: CDR1 SEHNR, CDR2 FQNEAQ (reference sequence). The V and J ends lost 7 bases and 3 bases respectively, with 15 bases between them. The CDR3 consists of 14 residues. The CDR3: CASTSSGRDTEAFF. CDR3 nucleotides: TGTGCCAGCACCTCCTCAGGGCGGGACACTGAAGCTTTCTTT.